The clone carrying this TCR beta chain was found a few times. Antigen: not known. Germline V gene sequence: CDR1 SNHLY, CDR2 FYNNEI. The CDR3 length is 14 residues. The V end was cut by 5 bases, the J end by 1 base, with 11 bases between. These data come from a study of cytomegalovirus exposure and HLA in healthy donors. The PCR used 60 Vbeta and 13 Jbeta primers. Profiling relied on immunoSEQ multiplex PCR, and the TCRdb table lists in-frame clones only, not all of them. The sample includes 110,000 or so clones, 82% of them seen just once. Study-level points and caveats: CMV serostatus was the sole immune exposure information available. Common viral pathogens seemed, in a later analysis, to connect with several of the most significant clusters.

The sample consisted of PBMCs. The chain couples TRBV2 to TRBJ1-1, with D possibly matching TRBD1 (5 bases). The origin of this receptor is a young woman in good health and CMV-seronegative. Here the CDR3 reads CASSPLRGNTEAFF. The DNA for the CDR3 is TGTGCCAGCAGTCCCCTTAGGGGGAACACTGAAGCTTTCTTT.